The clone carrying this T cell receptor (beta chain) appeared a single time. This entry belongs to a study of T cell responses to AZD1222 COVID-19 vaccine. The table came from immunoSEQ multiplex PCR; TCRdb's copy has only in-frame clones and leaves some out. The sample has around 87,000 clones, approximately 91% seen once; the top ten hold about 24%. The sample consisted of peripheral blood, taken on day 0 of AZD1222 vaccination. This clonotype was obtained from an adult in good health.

The CDR3 sequence is CASSLVGAVSGYTF. DNA of the CDR3: TGCGCCAGCAGCCTTGTGGGGGCCGTAAGCGGCTACACCTTC. The chain is built from TRBV5-1 and TRBJ1-2; a possible D gene is TRBD1 (6 bases). With 4 bases removed from V and 8 bases from J, the gap between germline ends came to 18 bases. Germline CDR1 reads SGHRS; CDR2 reads YFSETQ. CDR3 length equals 14 residues.